Listed below are T cell receptor beta chains from one sample, sequenced in a study of blood T cell repertoires in COVID-19. TCRdb's copy holds only in-frame clones and misses some; the assay was immunoSEQ multiplex PCR. The data hold 200,000 to 250,000 clones, with around 90% observed a single time. The specimen sequenced was peripheral blood. These receptors all stem from a man between 60 and 75 years old with COVID-19, enrolled during active disease. The CDR3 runs from the conserved cysteine through the conserved F or W. Fields, in order: clone size, D gene, J gene, V gene, CDR3 protein, CDR3 DNA. The D gene is left open where the match is weak. Size values are once, few and many counts, or a class for expanded clones, and some rows have none.

.	TRBD2	TRBJ2-1	TRBV5-1	CASSPQGVAGISYNEQFF	TGCGCCAGCAGCCCCCAGGGAGTAGCGGGGATCTCCTACAATGAGCAGTTCTTC
.	.	TRBJ2-2	TRBV5-1	CASTPQGQKTGELFF	TGCGCCAGCACGCCCCAAGGACAAAAGACCGGGGAGCTGTTTTTT
.	.	TRBJ1-2	TRBV6-2/TRBV6-3	CASSPFMGSGYTF	TGTGCCAGCAGTCCATTCATGGGCTCTGGCTACACCTTC
.	TRBD2	TRBJ2-2	TRBV2	CASISAGGPTTGELFF	TGTGCCAGCATTAGCGCGGGGGGGCCGACCACCGGGGAGCTGTTTTTT
.	.	TRBJ1-2	TRBV28	CASSLGQGGYTF	TGTGCCAGCAGTTTGGGTCAGGGAGGCTACACCTTC
.	TRBD2	TRBJ2-1	TRBV3-1/TRBV3-2	CASSLGTSGSNGNEQFF	TGTGCCAGCAGCCTTGGGACTAGCGGGAGCAACGGCAATGAGCAGTTCTTC
once	TRBD1	TRBJ2-7	TRBV10-3	CATKGQGAGEQYF	TGTGCCACCAAGGGACAGGGGGCGGGAGAGCAGTACTTC
.	TRBD1	TRBJ1-6	TRBV30	CAYNRDSSYNSPLHF	TGTGCCTACAATCGGGACAGCTCCTATAATTCACCCCTCCACTTT
.	.	TRBJ1-4	TRBV7-9	CASSLVSFEKLFF	TGTGCCAGCAGCTTAGTTAGTTTTGAAAAACTGTTTTTT
once	TRBD1	TRBJ2-7	TRBV15	CATSRATGEILYEQYF	TGTGCCACCAGCAGGGCCACAGGGGAAATCCTCTACGAGCAGTACTTC
.	.	TRBJ1-6	TRBV30	CAWTRGTENSPLHF	TGTGCCTGGACCCGAGGGACTGAAAATTCACCCCTCCACTTT
.	.	TRBJ2-1	TRBV6-6	CASASGPSYNEQFF	TGTGCCAGCGCCAGCGGGCCTTCCTACAATGAGCAGTTCTTC
once	.	TRBJ2-7	TRBV19	CASSLRFSSYEQYF	TGTGCCAGTAGTCTCAGGTTTAGCTCCTACGAGCAGTACTTC
once	.	TRBJ2-3	TRBV4-1	CASEGGRTDTQYF	TGCGCCAGCGAGGGGGGGCGCACAGATACGCAGTATTTT
.	TRBD1	TRBJ2-1	TRBV7-3	CASSPRQGESYNEQFF	TGTGCCAGCAGCCCCAGACAGGGGGAGTCCTACAATGAGCAGTTCTTC
.	.	TRBJ1-1	TRBV5-4	CASSLSGAMNTEAFF	TGTGCCAGCAGCTTGTCCGGTGCGATGAACACTGAAGCTTTCTTT
.	.	TRBJ2-1	TRBV29-1	CSVVQRFF	TGCAGCGTTGTTCAGCGGTTCTTC